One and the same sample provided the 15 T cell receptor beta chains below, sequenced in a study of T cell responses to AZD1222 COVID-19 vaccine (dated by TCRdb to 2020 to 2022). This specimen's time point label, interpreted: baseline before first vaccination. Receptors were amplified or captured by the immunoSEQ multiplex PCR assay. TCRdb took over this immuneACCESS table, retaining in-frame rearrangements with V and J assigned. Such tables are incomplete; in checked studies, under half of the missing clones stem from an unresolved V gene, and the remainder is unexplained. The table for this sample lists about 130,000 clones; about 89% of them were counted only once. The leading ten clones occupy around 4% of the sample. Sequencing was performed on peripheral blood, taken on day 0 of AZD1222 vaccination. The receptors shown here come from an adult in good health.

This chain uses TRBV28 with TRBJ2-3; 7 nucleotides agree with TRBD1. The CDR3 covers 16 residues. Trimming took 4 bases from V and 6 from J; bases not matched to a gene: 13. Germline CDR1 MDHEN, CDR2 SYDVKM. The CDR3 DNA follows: TGTGCCAGCAGTTCTCCGGGACAGACGCAGATGGATACGCAGTATTTT. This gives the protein CASSSPGQTQMDTQYF. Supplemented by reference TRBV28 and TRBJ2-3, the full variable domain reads DVKVTQSSRYLVKRTGEKVFLECVQDMDHENMFWYRQDPGLGLRLIYFSYDVKMKEKGDIPEGYSVSREKKERFSLILESASTNQTSMYLCASSSPGQTQMDTQYFGPGTRLTVL.

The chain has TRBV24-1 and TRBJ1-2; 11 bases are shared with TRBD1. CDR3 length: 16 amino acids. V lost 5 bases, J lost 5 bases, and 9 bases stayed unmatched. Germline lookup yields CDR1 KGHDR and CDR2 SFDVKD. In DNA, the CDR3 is TGTGCCACCAGTGGCAGCCGAGGGACAGGGGGGTATGGCTACACCTTC. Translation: CATSGSRGTGGYGYTF.

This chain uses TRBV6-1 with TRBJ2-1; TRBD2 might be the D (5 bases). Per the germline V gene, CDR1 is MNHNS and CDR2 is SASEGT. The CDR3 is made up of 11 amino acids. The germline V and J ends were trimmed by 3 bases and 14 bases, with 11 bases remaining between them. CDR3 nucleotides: TGTGCCAGCAGTGATACTAGTTTGGAGTTCTTC. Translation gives CASSDTSLEFF.

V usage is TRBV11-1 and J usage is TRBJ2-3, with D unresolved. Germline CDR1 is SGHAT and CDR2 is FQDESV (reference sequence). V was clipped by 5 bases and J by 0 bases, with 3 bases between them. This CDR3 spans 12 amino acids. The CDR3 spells CASSRSTDTQYF. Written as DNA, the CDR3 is TGTGCCAGCAGCCGTAGCACAGATACGCAGTATTTT.

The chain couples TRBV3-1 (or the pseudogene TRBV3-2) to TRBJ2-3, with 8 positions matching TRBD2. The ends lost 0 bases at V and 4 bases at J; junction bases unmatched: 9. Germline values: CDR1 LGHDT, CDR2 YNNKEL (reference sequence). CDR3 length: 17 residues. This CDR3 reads CASSQDVTGGMADTQYF. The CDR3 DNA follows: TGTGCCAGCAGCCAAGATGTCACGGGGGGGATGGCAGATACGCAGTATTTT.

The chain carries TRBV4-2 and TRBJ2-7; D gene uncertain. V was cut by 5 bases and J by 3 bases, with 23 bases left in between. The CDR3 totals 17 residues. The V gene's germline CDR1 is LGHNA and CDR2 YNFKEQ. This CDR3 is CASSTQAGQIMSYEQYF. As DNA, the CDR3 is TGTGCCAGCAGCACCCAGGCCGGGCAGATAATGAGCTACGAGCAGTACTTC.

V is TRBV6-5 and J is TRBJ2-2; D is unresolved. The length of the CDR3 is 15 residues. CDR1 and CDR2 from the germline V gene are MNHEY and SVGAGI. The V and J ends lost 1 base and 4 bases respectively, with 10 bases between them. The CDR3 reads CASSYWTDGTGELFF. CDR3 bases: TGTGCCAGCAGTTACTGGACGGATGGCACCGGGGAGCTGTTTTTT.

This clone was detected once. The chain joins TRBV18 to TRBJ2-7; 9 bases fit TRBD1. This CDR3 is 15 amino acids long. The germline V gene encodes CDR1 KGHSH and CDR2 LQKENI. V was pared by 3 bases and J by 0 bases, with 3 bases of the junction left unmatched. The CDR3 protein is CASSPTTGGSYEQYF. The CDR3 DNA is TGTGCCAGCTCACCGACGACAGGGGGCTCCTACGAGCAGTACTTC.

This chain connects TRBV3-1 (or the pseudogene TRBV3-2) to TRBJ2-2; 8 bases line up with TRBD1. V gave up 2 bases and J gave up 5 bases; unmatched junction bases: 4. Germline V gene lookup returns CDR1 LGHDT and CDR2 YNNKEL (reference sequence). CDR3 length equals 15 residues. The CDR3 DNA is TGTGCCAGCAGCCAACACAGGGGGTCGACCGGGGAGCTGTTTTTT. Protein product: CASSQHRGSTGELFF.

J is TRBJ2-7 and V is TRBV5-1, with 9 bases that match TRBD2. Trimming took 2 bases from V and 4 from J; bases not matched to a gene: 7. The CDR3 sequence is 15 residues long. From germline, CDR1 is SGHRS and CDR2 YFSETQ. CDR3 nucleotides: TGCGCCAGCAGCTTTAGCGGGAGCCTCGGGTACGAGCAGTACTTC. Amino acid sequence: CASSFSGSLGYEQYF.

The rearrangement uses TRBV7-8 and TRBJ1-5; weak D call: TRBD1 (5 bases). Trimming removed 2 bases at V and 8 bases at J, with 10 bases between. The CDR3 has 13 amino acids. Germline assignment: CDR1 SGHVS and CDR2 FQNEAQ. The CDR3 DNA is TGTGCCAGCAGCTTATTCAGGGAGGAGCCCCAGCATTTT. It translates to CASSLFREEPQHF.

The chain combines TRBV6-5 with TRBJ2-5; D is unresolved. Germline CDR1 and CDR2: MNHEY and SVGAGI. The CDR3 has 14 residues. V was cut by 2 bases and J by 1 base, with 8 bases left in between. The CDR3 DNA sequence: TGTGCCAGCAGTTACCTTTCGGTCCAAGAGACCCAGTACTTC. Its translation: CASSYLSVQETQYF.

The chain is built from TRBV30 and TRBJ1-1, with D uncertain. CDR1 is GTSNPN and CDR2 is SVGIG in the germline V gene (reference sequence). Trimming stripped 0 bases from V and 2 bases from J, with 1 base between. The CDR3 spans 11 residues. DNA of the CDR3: TGTGCCTGGAGTGTAAACACTGAAGCTTTCTTT. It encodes CAWSVNTEAFF. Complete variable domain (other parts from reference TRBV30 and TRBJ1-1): SQTIHQWPATLVQPVGSPLSLECTVEGTSNPNLYWYRQAAGRGLQLLFYSVGIGQISSEVPQNLSASRPQDRQFILSSKKLLLSDSGFYLCAWSVNTEAFFGQGTRLTVV.

CDR3 amino acids: CASSLGGVYTGNTIYF. CDR3 in DNA: TGTGCCAGCAGTTTAGGCGGGGTATATACTGGAAACACCATATATTTT. V and J are TRBV28 and TRBJ1-3; D not resolved. CDR1 is MDHEN and CDR2 is SYDVKM in the germline V gene. V was shortened by 2 bases and J by 2 bases, with 13 bases between the two germline ends. The CDR3 has 16 residues. The whole variable domain, filled in from reference TRBV28 and TRBJ1-3, reads DVKVTQSSRYLVKRTGEKVFLECVQDMDHENMFWYRQDPGLGLRLIYFSYDVKMKEKGDIPEGYSVSREKKERFSLILESASTNQTSMYLCASSLGGVYTGNTIYFGEGSWLTVV.

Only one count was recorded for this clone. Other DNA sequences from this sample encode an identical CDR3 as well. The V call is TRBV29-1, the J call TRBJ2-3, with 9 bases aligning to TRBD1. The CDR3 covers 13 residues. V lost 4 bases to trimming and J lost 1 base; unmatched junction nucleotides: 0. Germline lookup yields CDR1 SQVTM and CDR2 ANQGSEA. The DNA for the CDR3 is TGCAGCGTTGGGACAGGGGGCACAGATACGCAGTATTTT. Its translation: CSVGTGGTDTQYF.